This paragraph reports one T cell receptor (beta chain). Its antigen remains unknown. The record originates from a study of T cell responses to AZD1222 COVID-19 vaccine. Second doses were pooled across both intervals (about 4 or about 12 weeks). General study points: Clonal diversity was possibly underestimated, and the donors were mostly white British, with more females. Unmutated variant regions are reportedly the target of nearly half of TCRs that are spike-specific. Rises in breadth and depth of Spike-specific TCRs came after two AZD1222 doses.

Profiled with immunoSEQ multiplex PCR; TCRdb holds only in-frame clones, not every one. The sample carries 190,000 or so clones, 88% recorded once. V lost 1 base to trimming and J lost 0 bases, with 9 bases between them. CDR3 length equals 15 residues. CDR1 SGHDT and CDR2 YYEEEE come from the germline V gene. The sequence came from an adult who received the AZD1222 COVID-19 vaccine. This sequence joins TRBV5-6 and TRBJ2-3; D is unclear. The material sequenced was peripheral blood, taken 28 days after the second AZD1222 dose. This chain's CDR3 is CASSLFAASTDTQYF. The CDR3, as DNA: TGTGCCAGCAGCTTGTTTGCAGCTAGCACAGATACGCAGTATTTT.